The 27 T cell receptor beta chains given below trace back to one sample, sequenced in a study of OX40 agonist ivuxolimab in advanced cancers. Repertoires were generated with immunoSEQ multiplex PCR, while TCRdb's copy carries only in-frame clones and drops some. The repertoire includes approximately 84,000 clones, roughly 82% of them detected once, and around 2.7% sits in the top ten. This specimen consisted of CD4+ or CD8+ T cells sorted from blood, obtained in a trial of the OX40 agonist ivuxolimab. These receptors originate from an adult with an advanced solid tumor such as melanoma, head and neck, liver or kidney cancer.

This rearrangement joins TRBV9 to TRBJ1-6; 11 bases match TRBD1. The CDR3 runs 16 residues. V lost 3 bases to trimming and J lost 5 bases; unmatched junction nucleotides: 4. Germline V lookup: CDR1 SGDLS, CDR2 YYNGEE. The CDR3 nucleotides read TGTGCCAGCAGCGCAGGGACAGGGGGAAATAATTCACCCCTCCACTTT. Translated, it gives CASSAGTGGNNSPLHF.

The chain recombines TRBV4-2 with TRBJ1-2; a possible D gene is TRBD1 (6 bases). The germline V and J ends were trimmed by 0 bases and 5 bases, with 16 bases remaining between them. Germline V gene data show CDR1 as LGHNA and CDR2 as YNFKEQ. The CDR3 runs 16 residues. As DNA, the CDR3 is TGTGCCAGCAGCCAAGAATGGCGGGGGGCCGGGTATGGCTACACCTTC. Translating it yields CASSQEWRGAGYGYTF.

J is TRBJ2-5 and V is TRBV19; D ambiguous. Per germline, CDR1 LNHDA and CDR2 SQIVND (reference sequence). Trimming took off 7 bases at V and 7 bases at J, with 13 bases between the two ends. The CDR3 covers 12 residues. The CDR3 loop is CASNVVGGTQYF. The CDR3 nucleotides are TGTGCCAGTAACGTCGTGGGTGGGACCCAGTACTTC.

The chain links TRBV6-5 to TRBJ1-6, with no clear D. This CDR3 has 15 residues. Germline CDR1 reads MNHEY; CDR2 reads SVGAGI. Deletions cut 0 bases from V and 5 bases from J, with 8 bases between. The CDR3 DNA reads as TGTGCCAGCAGTTACTCTGAGGTCCATAATTCACCCCTCCACTTT. The encoded protein is CASSYSEVHNSPLHF.

The rearrangement links TRBV5-6 to TRBJ1-2; the D is unclear. This CDR3 spans 11 amino acids. Deletions cut 4 bases from V and 6 bases from J, with 7 bases between. Germline CDR1 and CDR2: SGHDT and YYEEEE. In nucleotides, the CDR3 is TGTGCCAGCAGCCAATCAAATGGCTACACCTTC. Residues: CASSQSNGYTF.

The chain carries TRBV5-1 and TRBJ1-4; TRBD1 matches at 7 bases. Germline-derived CDR1 and CDR2 are SGHRS and YFSETQ. The CDR3 runs 17 residues. V trimming: 3 bases; J trimming: 4 bases; junction bases outside the gene matches: 12. CDR3 protein: CASSSWGRGLSNEKLFF. The CDR3 region has the DNA TGCGCCAGCAGCTCCTGGGGTAGGGGGCTCAGTAATGAAAAACTGTTTTTT.

The chain recombines TRBV19 with TRBJ2-5; the D is unclear. Trimming took 5 bases from V and 2 from J, leaving 15 bases between them. The CDR3 has 15 residues. Germline CDR1 and CDR2: LNHDA and SQIVND (reference sequence). The CDR3 is CASSPQTAGQETQYF. The CDR3 DNA follows: TGTGCCAGTAGTCCGCAGACGGCAGGACAAGAGACCCAGTACTTC.

The chain couples TRBV7-6 to TRBJ2-5; 9 bases map to TRBD2. The CDR3 totals 14 residues. Per the germline V gene, CDR1 is SGHVS and CDR2 is FNYEAQ. The J segment lost 5 bases and the V segment lost 3 bases, leaving 4 bases of the junction unmatched. The CDR3 nucleotides are TGTGCCAGCAGCTTCGCGGGGGGGGATGAGACCCAGTACTTC. Its translation is CASSFAGGDETQYF.

The rearrangement uses TRBV7-3 and TRBJ1-1; the D gene is possibly TRBD1 (5 bases). Looked up from germline, CDR1 is SGHTA and CDR2 is FQGTGA. The CDR3 consists of 13 residues. Deletions cut 6 bases from V and 1 base from J, with 9 bases between. The CDR3 here is CASRLTANTEAFF. CDR3 nucleotides: TGTGCCAGCAGACTGACAGCGAACACTGAAGCTTTCTTT.

The chain joins TRBV6-5 to TRBJ2-6; unclear D gene. Germline V gene lookup returns CDR1 MNHEY and CDR2 SVGAGI. The CDR3 loop spans 14 amino acids. V was trimmed by 2 bases and J by 1 base, leaving 3 bases between them. CDR3 loop: CASSYQSGANVLTF. CDR3 DNA: TGTGCCAGCAGTTACCAATCTGGGGCCAACGTCCTGACTTTC.

The gene calls are TRBV18 and TRBJ2-7, with TRBD1 matching over 8 bases. From germline, CDR1 is KGHSH and CDR2 LQKENI. The length of the CDR3 is 13 residues. With V trimmed by 3 bases and J by 6 bases, 4 bases remained unmatched. Written as DNA, the CDR3 is TGTGCCAGCTCACCGGGACAGGTGGGCGAGCAGTACTTC. Its protein product is CASSPGQVGEQYF.

The rearrangement joins TRBV5-4 to TRBJ1-2, with no clear D. CDR1 is SGHNT and CDR2 is YYREEE in the germline V gene (reference sequence). Between the trimmed V and J ends, which lost 5 bases and 5 bases, there was a span of 16 bases. This CDR3 region has 14 residues. The CDR3, as DNA: TGTGCCAGCAGGGATACGGGCGGGTCTTATGGCTACACCTTC. It yields the protein CASRDTGGSYGYTF.

The chain joins TRBV7-3 to TRBJ2-2, with D unresolved. The germline V gene encodes CDR1 SGHTA and CDR2 FQGTGA. The CDR3 totals 14 residues. The V end was cut by 5 bases, the J end by 1 base, with 8 bases between. Written as DNA, the CDR3 is TGTGCCAGCAGCGCTCAGATGAACACCGGGGAGCTGTTTTTT. It yields the protein CASSAQMNTGELFF.

This chain uses TRBV9 with TRBJ1-4; TRBD1 matches 7 bases. This CDR3 region has 14 residues. CDR1 and CDR2 (germline): SGDLS, YYNGEE. Germline trimming cut 4 bases from V and 7 bases from J; bases unmatched to any gene: 7. This CDR3 reads CASSPPGQTEKLFF. CDR3 bases: TGTGCCAGCAGCCCTCCGGGACAGACTGAAAAACTGTTTTTT. Full variable domain (outside the CDR3, taken from reference TRBV9 and TRBJ1-4): DSGVTQTPKHLITATGQRVTLRCSPRSGDLSVYWYQQSLDQGLQFLIQYYNGEERAKGNILERFSAQQFPDLHSELNLSSLELGDSALYFCASSPPGQTEKLFFGSGTQLSVL.

This clone was detected once. Other nucleotide sequences from this sample produce the same CDR3. V usage is TRBV11-2 and J usage is TRBJ2-1; 7 bases align to TRBD2. Germline V gene sequence: CDR1 SGHAT, CDR2 FQNNGV. V lost 6 bases to trimming and J lost 1 base; unmatched junction nucleotides: 9. The CDR3 sequence is 16 residues long. The CDR3 loop is CASSPSGLRSYNEQFF. As DNA, the CDR3 is TGTGCCAGCAGTCCCTCGGGACTAAGGTCCTACAATGAGCAGTTCTTC.

This clone was counted a single time. The rearrangement links TRBV10-3 to TRBJ2-5; D might be TRBD1 or TRBD2, each matching 5 bases. V shed 2 bases and J shed 5 bases, with 12 bases lying between them. In germline, CDR1 is ENHRY, CDR2 SYGVKD. This CDR3 has 14 residues. The CDR3, as DNA: TGTGCCATCAGTGAGAGAGGGGCTGGGGAGACCCAGTACTTC. This codes for CAISERGAGETQYF.

J is TRBJ1-1 and V is TRBV5-1; perhaps TRBD1 as D (6 bases). V was clipped by 4 bases and J by 3 bases, with 10 bases between them. This CDR3 is 13 amino acids long. From germline, CDR1 is SGHRS and CDR2 YFSETQ. CDR3 DNA: TGCGCCAGCAGCGAACAGGGTGACACTGAAGCTTTCTTT. Translating gives CASSEQGDTEAFF.

The chain has TRBV19 and TRBJ1-5; possible D gene TRBD1, 5 bases. In germline, CDR1 is LNHDA, CDR2 SQIVND (reference sequence). The CDR3 runs 14 residues. Trimming removed 8 bases from V and 3 bases from J, with 14 bases in between. The CDR3 spells CASSPGPLNQPQHF. DNA for the CDR3: TGTGCCAGTTCTCCGGGGCCGCTCAATCAGCCCCAGCATTTT.

This chain links TRBV11-3 with TRBJ2-5; 7 nucleotides match TRBD1. CDR1 and CDR2 from the germline V gene are SGHNT and YENEEA. With V trimmed by 5 bases and J by 5 bases, 11 bases remained unmatched. This CDR3 spans 15 amino acids. CDR3 protein: CASSPRTGGIETQYF. The CDR3 DNA reads as TGTGCCAGCAGCCCCCGGACAGGTGGAATTGAGACCCAGTACTTC.

This clone was found once. The CDR3 bases are TGCGCCAGCAGCTTGGGGCAGGTACCAACTGAAGCTTTCTTT. It specifies CASSLGQVPTEAFF. The rearrangement links TRBV5-1 to TRBJ1-1; D gene unclear. V was clipped by 0 bases and J by 5 bases, with 11 bases between them. This CDR3 has 14 residues. Germline assignment: CDR1 SGHRS and CDR2 YFSETQ.

J is TRBJ1-4 and V is TRBV5-8; no definite D call. The CDR3 runs 14 residues. Germline V gene sequence: CDR1 SGHTS, CDR2 YDEGEE. Trimming took 2 bases from V and 0 from J, leaving 5 bases between them. The CDR3 DNA reads as TGTGCCAGCAGCTTCGGAGCAACTAATGAAAAACTGTTTTTT. This translates into CASSFGATNEKLFF.

The rearrangement uses TRBV7-9 and TRBJ1-4, with a weak D call TRBD1 (5 bases). Trimming took off 8 bases at V and 7 bases at J, with 20 bases between the two ends. The length of the CDR3 is 15 residues. Germline V lookup: CDR1 SEHNR, CDR2 FQNEAQ (reference sequence). CDR3 DNA: TGTGCCAGCGCCCTCATAGGGGAGGATAGTGAAAAACTGTTTTTT. Its protein is CASALIGEDSEKLFF.

The chain links TRBV29-1 to TRBJ2-3, with D unresolved. The CDR3 has 15 residues. Germline V lookup: CDR1 SQVTM, CDR2 ANQGSEA. V was clipped by 0 bases and J by 4 bases, with 14 bases between them. CDR3 sequence reads: CSVEDRGRRADTQYF. The DNA for the CDR3 is TGCAGCGTTGAAGATCGTGGGCGGAGAGCAGATACGCAGTATTTT.

This chain links TRBV21-1 with TRBJ2-6; no DNA check was done on the table's D call, TRBD1. TRBV21-1 is designated a pseudogene. This CDR3 region has 18 residues. CDR3 DNA: TGTGCCAGCAGCAAAGGGTACGAGACGGGGACAGCGGCCAACGTCCTGACTTTC. It translates to CASSKGYETGTAANVLTF.

The chain links TRBV7-2 to TRBJ2-5; D gene uncertain. CDR3 length equals 12 residues. Germline CDR1 reads SGHTA; CDR2 reads FQGNSA. The V end was cut by 1 base, the J end by 5 bases, with 5 bases between. For the CDR3, the DNA is TGTGCCAGCAGCTTAGTGAGGGAGACCCAGTACTTC. Amino acid sequence: CASSLVRETQYF.

The chain is built from TRBV5-5 and TRBJ1-4, with D possibly matching TRBD1 (5 bases). Trimming left V 3 bases short and J 0 bases short, with 18 bases between. This CDR3 region has 18 residues. CDR1 and CDR2 from the germline V gene are SGHKS and YYEKEE (reference sequence). This chain's CDR3 is CASSWTGHSLATNEKLFF. Here the CDR3 DNA reads TGTGCCAGCAGCTGGACGGGGCACAGCCTTGCAACTAATGAAAAACTGTTTTTT.

The chain employs TRBV5-5 and TRBJ2-4, with D perhaps given as TRBD1 or TRBD2 (5 bases each). Germline CDR1 SGHKS, CDR2 YYEKEE (reference sequence). Trimming stripped 0 bases from V and 8 bases from J, with 12 bases between. This CDR3 region has 14 residues. The CDR3 DNA reads as TGTGCCAGCAGCTTGGGTACCGGGGCATACATTCAGTACTTC. Amino acid sequence: CASSLGTGAYIQYF.